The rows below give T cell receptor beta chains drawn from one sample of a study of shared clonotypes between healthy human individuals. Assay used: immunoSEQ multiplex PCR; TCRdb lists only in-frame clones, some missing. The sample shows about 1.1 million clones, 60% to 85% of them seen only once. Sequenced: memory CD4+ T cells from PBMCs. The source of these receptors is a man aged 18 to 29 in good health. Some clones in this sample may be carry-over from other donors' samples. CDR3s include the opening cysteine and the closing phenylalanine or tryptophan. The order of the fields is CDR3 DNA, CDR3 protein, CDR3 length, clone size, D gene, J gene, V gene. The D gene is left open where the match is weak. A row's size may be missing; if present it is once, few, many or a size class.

TGTGCCAGCTCAGACGGACCGGGACTCCCGGAGCTCTTC,CASSDGPGLPELF,13,once,.,TRBJ2-1,TRBV18
TGTGCCAGCAGCTCAGCGGGAGCTAGCGAGCAGTACTTC,CASSSAGASEQYF,13,few,TRBD2,TRBJ2-7,TRBV7-9
TGTGCCAGTAGTAGGTTACCGGGACCCAACACAGATACGCAGTATTTT,CASSRLPGPNTDTQYF,16,.,.,TRBJ2-3,TRBV19
TGTGCCAGCAGCCGGGACCTCAACTCCTACGAGCAGTACTTC,CASSRDLNSYEQYF,14,.,.,TRBJ2-7,TRBV7-7
TGCGCCAGCAGCTTGGGGCGGGAGGGTTCCTACGAGCAGTACTTC,CASSLGREGSYEQYF,15,.,TRBD2,TRBJ2-7,TRBV5-1
TGTGCCAGCCAAGGACAGGGGCACACTGAAGCTTTCTTT,CASQGQGHTEAFF,13,few,TRBD1,TRBJ1-1,TRBV2
TGTGCCAGCCTCAACCAAGGGGACACTGAAGCTTTCTTT,CASLNQGDTEAFF,13,.,.,TRBJ1-1,TRBV6-1
TGCGCCAGCAGCCAAGAGGCTAGCGGGAGAAGTAATGAGCAGTTCTTC,CASSQEASGRSNEQFF,16,.,TRBD2,TRBJ2-1,TRBV4-3
TGCGCCAGCAGCTTGGGCGCGGACGGACCTAACTATGGCTACACCTTC,CASSLGADGPNYGYTF,16,few,.,TRBJ1-2,TRBV5-1
TGTGCCAGCATTAGGACAGCCGGTGGTGAAAAACTGTTTTTT,CASIRTAGGEKLFF,14,.,.,TRBJ1-4,TRBV6-1
TGTGCCAGCTTAAGGGACCGACCGAACACTGAAGCTTTCTTT,CASLRDRPNTEAFF,14,.,.,TRBJ1-1,TRBV18
TGTGCCAGCAGCTTAAGGCCCGGTGGGAGCACAGATACGCAGTATTTT,CASSLRPGGSTDTQYF,16,.,.,TRBJ2-3,TRBV7-2
TGTGCCAGCAGTCCGCGGTTTAGCTCCTACGAGCAGTACTTC,CASSPRFSSYEQYF,14,.,.,TRBJ2-7,TRBV6-5
TGCGCCAGCAGCTTGGGCCCTAGCGGTAACGGGGAGCTGTTTTTT,CASSLGPSGNGELFF,15,once,TRBD2,TRBJ2-2,TRBV5-1
TGTGCCAGTAGCAGGGCTGGGGTGAGGGGAAATCAGCCCCAGCATTTT,CASSRAGVRGNQPQHF,16,.,.,TRBJ1-5,TRBV19
TGTGCCAGCAGTGCTTCTAGCGGCGGCTACGAGCAGTACTTC,CASSASSGGYEQYF,14,few,TRBD2,TRBJ2-7,TRBV9
TGTGCCAGCTCACCCAGGAGGGTGGGAATGAATGAGCAGTTCTTC,CASSPRRVGMNEQFF,15,.,.,TRBJ2-1,TRBV18
TGTGCCATCAGTCGACAGGTTGGGGGCACAGATACGCAGTATTTT,CAISRQVGGTDTQYF,15,once,.,TRBJ2-3,TRBV10-3
TGTGCCAGCAGTGAATACGAGTGGGGCTACACCTTC,CASSEYEWGYTF,12,.,.,TRBJ1-2,TRBV6-1
TGCGCCAGCACCAATTGGGGCGGGAGTGGGGAGACCCAGTACTTC,CASTNWGGSGETQYF,15,few,TRBD2,TRBJ2-5,TRBV5-1
TGTGCCAGCTCACCGCGGACAGGGGGCCATAATTCACCCCTCCACTTT,CASSPRTGGHNSPLHF,16,.,TRBD1,TRBJ1-6,TRBV18
TGTGCCAGCAGCTTCCCGGGACAGGGGAGGACCGGGGAGCTGTTTTTT,CASSFPGQGRTGELFF,16,.,TRBD1,TRBJ2-2,TRBV5-4
TGTGCCAGCAGTGAATTTATAGTGCGTACCTTC,CASSEFIVRTF,11,.,.,TRBJ1-2,TRBV2
TGTGCCAGCAGTACAAATCCGTCTCAGCCCCAGCATTTT,CASSTNPSQPQHF,13,.,.,TRBJ1-5,TRBV28
TGTGCCAGCACCAACGGAGGGACAGGGTTCTACGAGCAGTACTTC,CASTNGGTGFYEQYF,15,.,TRBD1,TRBJ2-7,TRBV6-6
TGTGCCAGCAGCCCTGGGGGGACTGAAGCTTTCTTT,CASSPGGTEAFF,12,.,.,TRBJ1-1,TRBV7-9
TGCGCCAGCAGCCGAACAGGGAACGAGCAGTACTTC,CASSRTGNEQYF,12,.,.,TRBJ2-7,TRBV4-1
TGTGCCAGCACCCAAGACATGTCGGATACGCAGTATTTT,CASTQDMSDTQYF,13,once,.,TRBJ2-3,TRBV2
TGTGCCAGCAGCGTAGATGCGGTTCCGTTCTACAATGAGCAGTTCTTC,CASSVDAVPFYNEQFF,16,.,.,TRBJ2-1,TRBV9
TGTGCCAGCAGCCCACAGGGAATATTAACAGATACGCAGTATTTT,CASSPQGILTDTQYF,15,.,.,TRBJ2-3,TRBV7-2
TGCGCCAGCAGCTTGGGGGTGGGGCCCGAGACCCAGTACTTC,CASSLGVGPETQYF,14,.,.,TRBJ2-5,TRBV5-1
TGTGCCAGCAGTTTCAGGGGGATAACTGGCTACACCTTC,CASSFRGITGYTF,13,once,TRBD1,TRBJ1-2,TRBV28
TGTGCCAGCTCACCTTCCGGGACAGGGAACACTGAAGCTTTCTTT,CASSPSGTGNTEAFF,15,.,TRBD1,TRBJ1-1,TRBV18
TGCGCCAGCAGCTTAGTTACAGGGAAGGTAGAGACCCAGTACTTC,CASSLVTGKVETQYF,15,.,.,TRBJ2-5,TRBV5-1
TGTGCCAGCAGCGCCCAAGCAGGGCAGGGACTCATATACGAGCAGTACTTC,CASSAQAGQGLIYEQYF,17,once,.,TRBJ2-7,TRBV9
TGTGCCATTCAGGGAGGGTACAATGAGCAGTTCTTC,CAIQGGYNEQFF,12,.,TRBD2,TRBJ2-1,TRBV7-2
TGTGCCAGTAGCCGGGGACTAGCGGGAGTTTCCTACGAGCAGTACTTC,CASSRGLAGVSYEQYF,16,.,TRBD2,TRBJ2-7,TRBV19
TGCGCCAGCAGCCAAGAACTTTCCGGGACTAGCGTATACAATGAGCAGTTCTTC,CASSQELSGTSVYNEQFF,18,.,TRBD2,TRBJ2-1,TRBV4-3
TGTGCCACCCTCTCCAGGGGTCTAAACACTGAAGCTTTCTTT,CATLSRGLNTEAFF,14,.,.,TRBJ1-1,TRBV2
TGCGCCAGCAGCCCTGACAGGGGTGGTGGCAATGAGCAGTTCTTC,CASSPDRGGGNEQFF,15,.,TRBD1,TRBJ2-1,TRBV5-1
TGTGCCAGCAGTACCGCCCGGGGAGCTTTCTTT,CASSTARGAFF,11,.,.,TRBJ1-1,TRBV6-5
TGCGCCAGCAGCCCACCGCGGGCGTTAAACAATGAGCAGTTCTTC,CASSPPRALNNEQFF,15,.,.,TRBJ2-1,TRBV5-1
TGTGCCAGCAGCTTGGTGGGCCTAGCGGGGTACCAAGAGACCCAGTACTTC,CASSLVGLAGYQETQYF,17,once,TRBD2,TRBJ2-5,TRBV5-6
TGTGCCAGCAGTTCGTACTGGGACAGGGGGCTCTACGAGCAGTACTTC,CASSSYWDRGLYEQYF,16,.,TRBD1,TRBJ2-7,TRBV28
TGTGCCAGCTCACCACCCGGAGCTCGGGATGAGCAGTTCTTC,CASSPPGARDEQFF,14,.,.,TRBJ2-1,TRBV18
TGTGCCAGCAGCGGAAGAGGACAGTCCTACAATGAGCAGTTCTTC,CASSGRGQSYNEQFF,15,.,.,TRBJ2-1,TRBV9
TGCAGCGTTGAAGGGCCCGAGGTAGCGGCTCGGGAAAAACTGTTTTTT,CSVEGPEVAAREKLFF,16,.,.,TRBJ1-4,TRBV29-1
TGTGCCAGCACTATCACGGGCCCTGACGGGGAAGCTTTCTTT,CASTITGPDGEAFF,14,.,.,TRBJ1-1,TRBV2
TGCGCCAGCAGCTTGGTAGGGCAGGGCCAAGAGACCCAGTACTTC,CASSLVGQGQETQYF,15,.,.,TRBJ2-5,TRBV5-1
TGCGCCAGCCGGTATAGGGGGGAGAACACTGAAGCTTTCTTT,CASRYRGENTEAFF,14,few,.,TRBJ1-1,TRBV4-1
TGTGCCAGCAGGTCAGAGCCCGTCCATGGCTACACCTTC,CASRSEPVHGYTF,13,.,.,TRBJ1-2,TRBV2
TGTGCCAGCAGCTTGGACACGGGACAGGGGGCTGATACGCAGTATTTT,CASSLDTGQGADTQYF,16,.,TRBD1,TRBJ2-3,TRBV5-6
TGTGCCAGCAGTTCCCCGCGGGGACAGGGGGAGACCCAGTACTTC,CASSSPRGQGETQYF,15,.,TRBD1,TRBJ2-5,TRBV6-5
TGCGCCAGCAGAGGGACAGCCGAAGAGACCCAGTACTTC,CASRGTAEETQYF,13,few,TRBD1,TRBJ2-5,TRBV5-1
TGCGCCAGCAGCCAAGACCCCGGAGGGGCGACCCAGTACTTC,CASSQDPGGATQYF,14,.,.,TRBJ2-5,TRBV4-1